The 20 T cell receptor beta chains listed next were all sequenced from one sample in a study of a mutant IDH1 vaccine in newly diagnosed glioma. Generated by immunoSEQ multiplex PCR, the TCRdb table keeps only in-frame clones and is missing some. The sample lists 30,000 to 35,000 clones; roughly 56% were seen once. Indicated time point: week 5, during vaccination. The investigators gave 300 ug of mutant IDH1 20-mer peptide in each vaccine dose, together with topical imiquimod. These receptors' antigens are unknown. The sequencing used PBMCs, collected from a glioma patient whose treatment included an IDH1 peptide vaccine. The receptors come from a woman aged 18-35 years with glioma.

The genes are TRBV4-2 and TRBJ1-5, with D possibly matching TRBD1 (5 bases). This CDR3 has 15 amino acids. The germline gives CDR1 LGHNA, CDR2 YNFKEQ. V was clipped by 0 bases and J by 6 bases, with 12 bases between them. The CDR3 region is CASSQEGREAQPQHF. CDR3 DNA: TGTGCCAGCAGCCAAGAGGGCAGGGAGGCTCAGCCCCAGCATTTT.

The chain recombines TRBV9 with TRBJ2-2; D is possibly TRBD2 (6 bases). The CDR3 covers 15 residues. V was cut by 1 base and J by 3 bases, with 10 bases left in between. Germline V gene lookup returns CDR1 SGDLS and CDR2 YYNGEE. The CDR3 loop reads CASSVQAGYTGELFF. CDR3 nucleotides: TGTGCCAGCAGCGTACAGGCGGGGTACACCGGGGAGCTGTTTTTT.

The sample holds a few counts of this clone. The J gene is TRBJ2-2, the V gene TRBV7-9, with 14 nucleotides matching TRBD2. CDR1 and CDR2 (germline): SEHNR, FQNEAQ (reference sequence). The CDR3 spans 18 residues. With V trimmed by 8 bases and J by 4 bases, 12 bases remained unmatched. DNA of the CDR3: TGTGCCAGCCCCCATAGACTAGCGGGAGGGCCGGCCACCGGGGAGCTGTTTTTT. Protein: CASPHRLAGGPATGELFF.

This chain uses TRBV5-8 with TRBJ2-7; perhaps TRBD1 as D (7 bases). The CDR3 is made up of 13 amino acids. Trimming removed 4 bases from V and 6 bases from J, with 14 bases in between. CDR1 is SGHTS, CDR2 YDEGEE, per germline. The CDR3 protein is CASSPQGGGEQYF. DNA of the CDR3: TGTGCCAGCAGCCCCCAGGGGGGCGGCGAGCAGTACTTC.

This clone came up a few times. The gene calls are TRBV6-4 and TRBJ2-1; 11 bases align to TRBD2. J lost 5 bases, V lost 6 bases, and 6 bases had no gene match. CDR1 and CDR2 (germline): MRHNA, SNTAGT. The CDR3 is made up of 15 amino acids. The CDR3 region is CASSEGTSGDNEQFF. The CDR3 DNA is TGTGCCAGCAGCGAAGGGACTAGCGGAGACAATGAGCAGTTCTTC.

CDR3 nucleotides: TGTGCCAGCAGCCCCCAGACAGGCGCCGGCTACACCTTC. Translation: CASSPQTGAGYTF. The rearrangement links TRBV11-2 to TRBJ1-2; a weak D match, TRBD1 (6 bases). Trimming removed 5 bases from V and 8 bases from J, with 15 bases in between. In germline, CDR1 is SGHAT, CDR2 FQNNGV. This CDR3 is built from 13 residues.

CDR3 coding DNA: TGTGCCAGCAGCCAAGAACAGGGTTACCTCTACGAGCAGTACTTC. Protein: CASSQEQGYLYEQYF. The rearrangement uses TRBV14 and TRBJ2-7; D is perhaps TRBD1 (6 bases). V shed 0 bases and J shed 3 bases, with 12 bases lying between them. This CDR3 has 15 residues. In germline, CDR1 is SGHDN, CDR2 FVKESK.

Only a few counts were recorded for this clone. The chain joins TRBV5-6 to TRBJ1-1; weak D call: TRBD1 (6 bases). Germline lookup yields CDR1 SGHDT and CDR2 YYEEEE. The CDR3 totals 14 residues. Trimming left V 0 bases short and J 2 bases short, with 8 bases between. The CDR3 sequence: CASSLEGVNTEAFF. The CDR3 nucleotides read TGTGCCAGCAGCTTGGAGGGGGTAAACACTGAAGCTTTCTTT.

The rearrangement joins TRBV5-1 to TRBJ1-2, with D unresolved. CDR3 size: 13 residues. V lost 4 bases and J lost 1, with 8 bases in between. Germline values: CDR1 SGHRS, CDR2 YFSETQ. The CDR3 region is CASSTDFNYGYTF. The DNA of the CDR3 is TGCGCCAGCAGCACGGATTTTAACTATGGCTACACCTTC.

This clone occurred a few times. The chain carries TRBV5-1 and TRBJ1-4; D not certain. Trimming removed 0 bases from V and 5 bases from J, with 5 bases in between. The germline V gene encodes CDR1 SGHRS and CDR2 YFSETQ. The CDR3 totals 13 residues. CDR3 sequence (DNA): TGCGCCAGCAGCTTGGTGGGGAATGAAAAACTGTTTTTT. It specifies CASSLVGNEKLFF.

The CDR3 nucleotides read TGTGCCAGCAGTTACGAGCGGGCACCCTACAATGAGCAGTTCTTC. Translating gives CASSYERAPYNEQFF. The V call is TRBV6-5, the J call TRBJ2-1, with D maybe TRBD2 (6 bases). Germline-derived CDR1 and CDR2 are MNHEY and SVGAGI. This CDR3 spans 15 amino acids. V lost 2 bases and J 2 bases, leaving 10 bases between the germline ends.

The V and J genes are TRBV5-4 and TRBJ2-3; 8 positions match TRBD1. CDR3 size: 15 residues. With 4 bases clipped from V and 5 bases from J, the junction kept 9 bases outside the gene matches. CDR1 and CDR2 (germline): SGHNT, YYREEE (reference sequence). The DNA of the CDR3 is TGTGCCAGCAGCCCCCGTACAGGGGGAGTAGATACGCAGTATTTT. The encoded protein is CASSPRTGGVDTQYF.

CDR3 protein: CASSQDWAWGNTIYF. CDR3 DNA: TGCGCCAGCAGCCAAGATTGGGCCTGGGGAAACACCATATATTTT. V gene TRBV4-1 combines with J gene TRBJ1-3; D remains unclear. Germline lookup yields CDR1 MGHRA and CDR2 YSYEKL. The germline V and J ends were trimmed by 0 bases and 4 bases, with 10 bases remaining between them. The CDR3 has 15 amino acids.

CDR3 DNA: TGTGCCAGCAGTGCAAGGGAGAGACTTAGCAATCAGCCCCAGCATTTT. Protein product: CASSARERLSNQPQHF. The V and J genes are TRBV2 and TRBJ1-5; D call uncertain. The CDR3 covers 16 residues. The V end was cut by 4 bases, the J end by 0 bases, with 13 bases between. Germline CDR1 SNHLY, CDR2 FYNNEI.

This clone was seen once. V and J are TRBV7-9 and TRBJ1-1; a weak D match, TRBD1 (5 bases). The length of the CDR3 is 13 residues. The germline V gene has CDR1 SEHNR and CDR2 FQNEAQ (reference sequence). The germline V and J ends were trimmed by 4 bases and 1 base, with 7 bases remaining between them. This CDR3 reads CASSSGRNTEAFF. The DNA for the CDR3 is TGTGCCAGCAGCTCAGGGCGGAACACTGAAGCTTTCTTT.

The chain joins TRBV19 to TRBJ2-1; D not resolved. Trimming shortened V by 2 bases and J by 8 bases, and 13 bases separated the two germline ends. The CDR3 is 14 residues long. The germline V gene has CDR1 LNHDA and CDR2 SQIVND (reference sequence). The CDR3 protein is CASSIIVGFDEQFF. In DNA form, the CDR3 reads TGTGCCAGTAGTATAATTGTAGGTTTCGATGAGCAGTTCTTC.

The J gene is TRBJ2-3, the V gene TRBV27; no firm D call. CDR1 is MNHEY and CDR2 is SMNVEV in the germline V gene (reference sequence). V was clipped by 2 bases and J by 1 base, with 1 base between them. The CDR3 extends over 12 amino acids. The CDR3 DNA sequence: TGTGCCAGCAGTTTAGGCACAGATACGCAGTATTTT. Its translation: CASSLGTDTQYF.

V and J are TRBV11-2 and TRBJ1-2; 7 positions match TRBD1. The CDR3 is 16 residues long. From germline, CDR1 is SGHAT and CDR2 FQNNGV. The junction had 10 bases not matched to a gene; V was cut back by 5 bases and J by 1 base. The CDR3 nucleotides read TGTGCCAGCAGCAGAACCGGGACAGTGAGTAACTATGGCTACACCTTC. This sequence encodes CASSRTGTVSNYGYTF.

The chain uses TRBV7-9 and TRBJ1-1, with no clear D. Germline V gene lookup returns CDR1 SEHNR and CDR2 FQNEAQ (reference sequence). The CDR3 is 15 amino acids. V was trimmed by 3 bases and J by 2 bases, leaving 13 bases between them. This chain's CDR3 is CASSFVAGVNTEAFF. The CDR3 region has the DNA TGTGCCAGCAGCTTTGTCGCCGGCGTCAACACTGAAGCTTTCTTT. The variable domain in full, with the rest retrieved from reference TRBV7-9 and TRBJ1-1, is DTGVSQNPRHKITKRGQNVTFRCDPISEHNRLYWYRQTLGQGPEFLTYFQNEAQLEKSRLLSDRFSAERPKGSFSTLEIQRTEQGDSAMYLCASSFVAGVNTEAFFGQGTRLTVV.

This chain links TRBV5-1 with TRBJ2-1; TRBD2 agrees at 13 bases. CDR3 size: 16 residues. Germline CDR1 SGHRS, CDR2 YFSETQ. V shed 2 bases and J 8 bases; nucleotides not matched to a gene: 7. Here the CDR3 reads CASSLGLAGAFDEQFF. The CDR3 bases are TGCGCCAGCAGCTTAGGACTAGCGGGAGCCTTTGATGAGCAGTTCTTC. The variable domain in full, with the rest retrieved from reference TRBV5-1 and TRBJ2-1, is KAGVTQTPRYLIKTRGQQVTLSCSPISGHRSVSWYQQTPGQGLQFLFEYFSETQRNKGNFPGRFSGRQFSNSRSEMNVSTLELGDSALYLCASSLGLAGAFDEQFFGPGTRLTVL.